These T cell receptor beta chains were read from a single sample in a study of B cell selection in AIRE deficiency. The assay was immunoSEQ multiplex PCR, and TCRdb's table has in-frame clones only and misses some. The sample lists fewer than 30,000 clones, over 95% seen once, with approximately 0.25% in the top ten. The material sequenced was CD4+CD127+ conventional T cells sorted from PBMCs. Receptor source: a human donor in good health. Each CDR3 is given with its conserved first and last residue. Each record gives: J gene, V gene, clone size, D gene, CDR3 protein, CDR3 DNA. The D gene is left open where the match is weak. Clone size, where shown, is once, few, many, or a class for clones that have expanded.

TRBJ2-5	TRBV27	.	.	CASSSKGRRETQYF	TGTGCCAGCAGCTCGAAAGGGAGAAGAGAGACCCAGTACTTC
TRBJ2-4	TRBV4-2	.	TRBD1	CASSQDNGDRRYRLAKNIQYF	TGTGCCAGCAGCCAAGATAATGGGGACAGGCGTTATAGATTAGCCAAAAACATTCAGTACTTC
TRBJ1-2	TRBV12-5	once	TRBD1	CASGPTRTGQVSNYGYTF	TGTGCTAGTGGCCCAACCCGGACAGGCCAAGTTTCTAACTATGGCTACACCTTC
TRBJ2-3	TRBV5-1	.	.	CASSLVTLVGDTQYF	TGCGCCAGCAGCTTGGTAACACTGGTAGGTGATACGCAGTATTTT
TRBJ1-2	TRBV27	.	TRBD1	CASSPTGGYDYGYTF	TGTGCCAGCAGTCCGACAGGGGGCTATGACTATGGCTACACCTTC
TRBJ1-1	TRBV7-9	.	TRBD1	CASSLAGTANTEAFF	TGTGCCAGCAGCTTAGCCGGGACAGCTAACACTGAAGCTTTCTTT
TRBJ2-5	TRBV19	.	.	CASTPNGERETQYF	TGTGCCAGTACCCCAAATGGGGAAAGGGAGACCCAGTACTTC
TRBJ2-3	TRBV5-1	.	.	CASSLVGGPRDTQYF	TGCGCCAGCAGCTTGGTGGGGGGGCCGAGAGATACGCAGTATTTT
TRBJ2-3	TRBV5-1	.	.	CASSSGSGQTDTQYF	TGCGCCAGCAGCTCTGGATCAGGGCAAACAGATACGCAGTATTTT
TRBJ2-1	TRBV2	.	TRBD2	CASRGTSGSQQFF	TGTGCCAGCAGGGGGACTAGCGGGAGCCAGCAGTTCTTC